This T cell receptor beta chain was identified in a study of T cells after yellow fever vaccination. Template switching by 5'RACE produced TCR cDNA, adding a universal primer site and UMIs. TCRdb re-derived calls from the 5' RACE reads in MiXCR, one entry per CDR3 protein. The sample includes around 180,000 distinct CDR3 sequences, approximately 6.2% of them seen just once. This clonotype was seen many times. The antigen remains undetermined. After removal of 6 bases from V and 0 bases from J, the junction contained 7 bases not matched to a gene. Germline V gives CDR1 DFQATT, CDR2 SNEGSKA (reference sequence). This CDR3 spans 14 amino acids. Regarding the study as a whole: The secondary response was weaker, and its peak arrived faster, on day 5 versus 15. Abundant clonotypes (contaminants from the bulk population) could be present in FACS-sorted repertoires.

The sample in question was CD4+ T cells sorted from PBMCs, obtained on the day of the first yellow fever vaccination. This TCR was recovered from a man younger than 35 who received the YFV17D yellow fever vaccine. This chain links TRBV20-1 with TRBJ1-1; 7 bases map to TRBD1. The CDR3 sequence: CSAMTGPMNTEAFF. CDR3 DNA: TGCAGTGCGATGACAGGGCCGATGAACACTGAAGCTTTCTTT.